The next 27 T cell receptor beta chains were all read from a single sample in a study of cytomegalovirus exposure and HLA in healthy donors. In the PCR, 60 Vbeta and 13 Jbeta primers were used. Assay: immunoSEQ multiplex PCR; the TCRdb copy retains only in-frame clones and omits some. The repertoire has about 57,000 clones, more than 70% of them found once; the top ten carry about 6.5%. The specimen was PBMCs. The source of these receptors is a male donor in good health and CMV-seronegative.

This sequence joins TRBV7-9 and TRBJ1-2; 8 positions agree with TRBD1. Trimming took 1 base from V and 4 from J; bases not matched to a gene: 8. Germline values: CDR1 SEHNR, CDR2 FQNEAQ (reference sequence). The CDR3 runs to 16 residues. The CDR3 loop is CASSLDMDRAAYGYTF. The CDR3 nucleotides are TGTGCCAGCAGCTTAGATATGGACAGGGCTGCCTATGGCTACACCTTC.

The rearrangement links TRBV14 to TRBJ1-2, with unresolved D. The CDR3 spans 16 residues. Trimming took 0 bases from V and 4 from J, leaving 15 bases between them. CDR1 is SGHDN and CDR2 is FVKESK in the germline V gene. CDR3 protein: CASSQDLQTDAYGYTF. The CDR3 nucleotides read TGTGCCAGCAGCCAAGATTTACAGACGGATGCCTATGGCTACACCTTC. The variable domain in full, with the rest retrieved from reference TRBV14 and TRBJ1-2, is EAGVTQFPSHSVIEKGQTVTLRCDPISGHDNLYWYRRVMGKEIKFLLHFVKESKQDESGMPNNRFLAERTGGTYSTLKVQPAELEDSGVYFCASSQDLQTDAYGYTFGSGTRLTVV.

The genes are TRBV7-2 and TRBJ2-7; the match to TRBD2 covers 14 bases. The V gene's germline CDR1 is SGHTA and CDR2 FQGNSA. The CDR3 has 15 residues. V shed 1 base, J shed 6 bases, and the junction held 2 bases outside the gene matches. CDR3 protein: CASSLEGLAGAEQYF. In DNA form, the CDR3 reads TGTGCCAGCAGCTTAGAGGGACTAGCGGGGGCCGAGCAGTACTTC.

The CDR3 nucleotides read TGTGCCAGCAGTTTGTCCTCCGGGACAGATGCGCCCCAGCATTTT. Translated, it gives CASSLSSGTDAPQHF. This chain connects TRBV28 to TRBJ1-5; 7 positions agree with TRBD1. The germline V gene has CDR1 MDHEN and CDR2 SYDVKM. Trimming took 3 bases from V and 9 from J; bases not matched to a gene: 11. The CDR3 extends over 15 amino acids.

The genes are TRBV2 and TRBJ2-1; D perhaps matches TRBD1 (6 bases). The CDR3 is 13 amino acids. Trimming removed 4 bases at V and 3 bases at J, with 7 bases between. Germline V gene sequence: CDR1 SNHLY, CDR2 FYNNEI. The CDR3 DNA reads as TGTGCCAGCAGTGTAGGGGGCTACAATGAGCAGTTCTTC. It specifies CASSVGGYNEQFF. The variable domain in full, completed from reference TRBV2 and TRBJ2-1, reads EPEVTQTPSHQVTQMGQEVILRCVPISNHLYFYWYRQILGQKVEFLVSFYNNEISEKSEIFDDQFSVERPDGSNFTLKIRSTKLEDSAMYFCASSVGGYNEQFFGPGTRLTVL.

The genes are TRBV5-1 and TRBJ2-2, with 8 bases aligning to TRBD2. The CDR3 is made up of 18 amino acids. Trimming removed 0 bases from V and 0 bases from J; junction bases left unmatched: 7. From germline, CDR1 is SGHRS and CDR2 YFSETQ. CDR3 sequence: CASSLVSGVSPNTGELFF. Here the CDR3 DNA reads TGCGCCAGCAGCTTGGTTAGCGGGGTCTCCCCGAACACCGGGGAGCTGTTTTTT. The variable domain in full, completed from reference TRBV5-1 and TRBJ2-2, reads KAGVTQTPRYLIKTRGQQVTLSCSPISGHRSVSWYQQTPGQGLQFLFEYFSETQRNKGNFPGRFSGRQFSNSRSEMNVSTLELGDSALYLCASSLVSGVSPNTGELFFGEGSRLTVL.

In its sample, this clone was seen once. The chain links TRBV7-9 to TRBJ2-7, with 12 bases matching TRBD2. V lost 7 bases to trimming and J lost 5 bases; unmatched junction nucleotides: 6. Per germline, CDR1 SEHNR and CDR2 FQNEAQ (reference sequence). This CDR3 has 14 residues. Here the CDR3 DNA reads TGTGCCAGCACCATACTAGCGGGGGGCGACGAGCAGTACTTC. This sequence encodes CASTILAGGDEQYF.

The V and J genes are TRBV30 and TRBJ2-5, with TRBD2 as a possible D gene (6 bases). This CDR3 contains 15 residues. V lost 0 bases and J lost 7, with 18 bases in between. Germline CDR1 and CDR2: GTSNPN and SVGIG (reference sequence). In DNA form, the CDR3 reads TGTGCCTGGAGTGTACCGGCAGCGGCCGGGGGGACCCAGTACTTC. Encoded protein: CAWSVPAAAGGTQYF.

The CDR3, as DNA: TGCGCCAGCAGCCTGGCCGGGGGGGGAGTTACTGAAGCTTTCTTT. Residues: CASSLAGGGVTEAFF. This chain joins TRBV4-3 and TRBJ1-1, with D tentatively TRBD1 (5 bases). The CDR3 has 15 amino acids. Germline V gene data show CDR1 as LGHNA and CDR2 as YSLEER. With 4 bases removed from V and 5 bases from J, the gap between germline ends came to 17 bases.

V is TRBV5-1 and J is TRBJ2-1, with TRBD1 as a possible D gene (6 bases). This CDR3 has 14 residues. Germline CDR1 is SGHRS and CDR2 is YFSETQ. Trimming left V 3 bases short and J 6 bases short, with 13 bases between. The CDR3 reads CASSWGLGGNEQFF. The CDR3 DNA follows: TGCGCCAGCAGCTGGGGCCTAGGGGGCAATGAGCAGTTCTTC. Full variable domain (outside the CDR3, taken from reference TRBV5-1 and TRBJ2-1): KAGVTQTPRYLIKTRGQQVTLSCSPISGHRSVSWYQQTPGQGLQFLFEYFSETQRNKGNFPGRFSGRQFSNSRSEMNVSTLELGDSALYLCASSWGLGGNEQFFGPGTRLTVL.

The CDR3 region is CATSRGQLSTDTQYF. CDR3 nucleotides: TGTGCCACCAGCAGGGGACAGCTTAGCACAGATACGCAGTATTTT. The chain employs TRBV15 and TRBJ2-3; 7 bases are a match to TRBD1. This CDR3 has 15 amino acids. Germline CDR1 and CDR2: LNHNV and YYDKDF (reference sequence). V was pared by 3 bases and J by 0 bases, with 3 bases of the junction left unmatched.

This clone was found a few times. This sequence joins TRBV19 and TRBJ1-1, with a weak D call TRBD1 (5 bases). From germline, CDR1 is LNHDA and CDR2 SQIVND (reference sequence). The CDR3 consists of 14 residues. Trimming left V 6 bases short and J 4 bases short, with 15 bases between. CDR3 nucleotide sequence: TGTGCCAGTAGCCAGGGACTTAGGGCCACTGAAGCTTTCTTT. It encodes CASSQGLRATEAFF. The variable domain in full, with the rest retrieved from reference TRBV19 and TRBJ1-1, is DGGITQSPKYLFRKEGQNVTLSCEQNLNHDAMYWYRQDPGQGLRLIYYSQIVNDFQKGDIAEGYSVSREKKESFPLTVTSAQKNPTAFYLCASSQGLRATEAFFGQGTRLTVV.

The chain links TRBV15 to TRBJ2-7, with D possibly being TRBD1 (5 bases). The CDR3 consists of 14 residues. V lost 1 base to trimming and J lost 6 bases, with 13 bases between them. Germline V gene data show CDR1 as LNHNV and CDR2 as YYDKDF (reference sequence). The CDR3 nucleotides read TGTGCCACCAGCAGAGTAAGACAGCAGGGCGAGCAGTACTTC. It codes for CATSRVRQQGEQYF.

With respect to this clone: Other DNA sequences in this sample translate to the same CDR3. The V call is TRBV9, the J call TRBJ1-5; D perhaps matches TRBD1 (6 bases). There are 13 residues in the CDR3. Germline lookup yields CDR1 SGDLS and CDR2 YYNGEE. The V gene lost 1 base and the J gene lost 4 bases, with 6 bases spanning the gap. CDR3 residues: CASSVTGNQPQHF. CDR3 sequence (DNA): TGTGCCAGCAGCGTAACAGGGAATCAGCCCCAGCATTTT.

The CDR3 is CASRIQGASNQPQHF. The DNA of the CDR3 is TGTGCCAGCAGAATCCAGGGGGCCAGCAATCAGCCCCAGCATTTT. The genes are TRBV6-1 and TRBJ1-5; 8 bases fit TRBD1. V gave up 6 bases and J gave up 1 base; unmatched junction bases: 5. The CDR3 has 15 amino acids. Germline CDR1 is MNHNS and CDR2 is SASEGT.

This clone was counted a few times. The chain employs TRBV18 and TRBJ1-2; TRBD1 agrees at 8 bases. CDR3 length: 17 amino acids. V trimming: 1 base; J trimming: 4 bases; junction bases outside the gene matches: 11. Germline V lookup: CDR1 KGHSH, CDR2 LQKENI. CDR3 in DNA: TGTGCCAGCTCACCACAACGGACAGGGCGGGGAAGCTATGGCTACACCTTC. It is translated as CASSPQRTGRGSYGYTF. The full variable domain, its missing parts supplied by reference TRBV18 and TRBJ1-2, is NAGVMQNPRHLVRRRGQEARLRCSPMKGHSHVYWYRQLPEEGLKFMVYLQKENIIDESGMPKERFSAEFPKEGPSILRIQQVVRGDSAAYFCASSPQRTGRGSYGYTFGSGTRLTVV.

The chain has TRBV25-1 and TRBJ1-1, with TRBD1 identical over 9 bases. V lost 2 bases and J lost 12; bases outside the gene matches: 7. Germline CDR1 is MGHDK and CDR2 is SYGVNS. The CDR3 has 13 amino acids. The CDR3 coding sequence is TGTGCCAGCAGTGAACGACAGGGGGAAGTGACTTTCTTT. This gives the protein CASSERQGEVTFF.

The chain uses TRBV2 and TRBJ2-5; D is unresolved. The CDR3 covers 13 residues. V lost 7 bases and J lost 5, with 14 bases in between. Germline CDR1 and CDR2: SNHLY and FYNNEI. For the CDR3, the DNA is TGTGCCAGCATTCGGGTCCCGGCGGAGACCCAGTACTTC. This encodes CASIRVPAETQYF.

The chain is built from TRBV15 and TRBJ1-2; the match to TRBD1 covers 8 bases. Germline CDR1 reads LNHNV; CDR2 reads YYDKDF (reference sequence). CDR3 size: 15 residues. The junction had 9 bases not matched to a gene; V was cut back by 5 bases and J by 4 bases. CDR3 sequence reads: CATSGMQGAGYGYTF. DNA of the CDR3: TGTGCCACCAGCGGGATGCAGGGGGCTGGCTATGGCTACACCTTC.

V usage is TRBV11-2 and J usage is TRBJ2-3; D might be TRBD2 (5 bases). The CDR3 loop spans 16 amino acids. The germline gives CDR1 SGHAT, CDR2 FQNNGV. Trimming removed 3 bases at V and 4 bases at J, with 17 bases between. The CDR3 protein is CASSFGLGEIADTQYF. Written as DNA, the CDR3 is TGTGCCAGCAGCTTCGGTCTCGGGGAAATAGCAGATACGCAGTATTTT.

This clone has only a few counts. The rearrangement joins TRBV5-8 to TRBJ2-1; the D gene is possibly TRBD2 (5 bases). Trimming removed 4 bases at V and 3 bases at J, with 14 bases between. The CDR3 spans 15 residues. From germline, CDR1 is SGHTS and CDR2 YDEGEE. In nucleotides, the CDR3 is TGTGCCAGCAGCATGTACGGGGAAGTCTACAATGAGCAGTTCTTC. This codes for CASSMYGEVYNEQFF.

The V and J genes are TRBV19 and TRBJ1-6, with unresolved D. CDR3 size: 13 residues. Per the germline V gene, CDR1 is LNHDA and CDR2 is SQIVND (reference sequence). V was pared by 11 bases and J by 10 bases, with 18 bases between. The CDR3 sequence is CALGGSSVSPLHF. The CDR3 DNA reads TGTGCCCTCGGAGGATCCTCGGTATCACCCCTCCACTTT.

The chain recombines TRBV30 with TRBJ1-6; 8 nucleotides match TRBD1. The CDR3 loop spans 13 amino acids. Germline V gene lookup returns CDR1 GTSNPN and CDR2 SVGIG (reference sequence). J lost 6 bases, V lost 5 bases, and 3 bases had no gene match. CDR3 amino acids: CAWGTGGNSPLHF. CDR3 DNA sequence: TGTGCCTGGGGTACAGGGGGTAATTCACCCCTCCACTTT.

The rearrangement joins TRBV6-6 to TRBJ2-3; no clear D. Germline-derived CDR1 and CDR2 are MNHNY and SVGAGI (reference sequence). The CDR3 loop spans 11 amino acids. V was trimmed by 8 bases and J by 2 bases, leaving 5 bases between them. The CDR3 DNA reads TGTGCCAGCCTTAACACAGATACGCAGTATTTT. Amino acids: CASLNTDTQYF.

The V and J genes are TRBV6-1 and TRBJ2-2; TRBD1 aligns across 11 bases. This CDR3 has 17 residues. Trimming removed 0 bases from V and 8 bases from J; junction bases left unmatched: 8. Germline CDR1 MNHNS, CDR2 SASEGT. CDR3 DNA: TGTGCCAGCAGTGAAGCGCTAGGACAGGGGGCTAGAGGGGAGCTGTTTTTT. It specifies CASSEALGQGARGELFF.

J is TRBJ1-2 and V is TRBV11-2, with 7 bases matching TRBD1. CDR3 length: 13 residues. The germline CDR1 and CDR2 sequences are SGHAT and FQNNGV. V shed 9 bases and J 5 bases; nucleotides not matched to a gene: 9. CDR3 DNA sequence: TGTGCCAGTAAGAACAGGGGAGATTATGGCTACACCTTC. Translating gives CASKNRGDYGYTF.

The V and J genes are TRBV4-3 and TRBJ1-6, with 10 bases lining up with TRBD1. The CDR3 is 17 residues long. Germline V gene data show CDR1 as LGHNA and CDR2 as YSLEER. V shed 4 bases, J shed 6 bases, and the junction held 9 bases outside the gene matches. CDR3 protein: CASSLRDRGVANSPLHF. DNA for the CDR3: TGCGCCAGCAGCCTAAGGGACAGGGGAGTTGCTAATTCACCCCTCCACTTT.